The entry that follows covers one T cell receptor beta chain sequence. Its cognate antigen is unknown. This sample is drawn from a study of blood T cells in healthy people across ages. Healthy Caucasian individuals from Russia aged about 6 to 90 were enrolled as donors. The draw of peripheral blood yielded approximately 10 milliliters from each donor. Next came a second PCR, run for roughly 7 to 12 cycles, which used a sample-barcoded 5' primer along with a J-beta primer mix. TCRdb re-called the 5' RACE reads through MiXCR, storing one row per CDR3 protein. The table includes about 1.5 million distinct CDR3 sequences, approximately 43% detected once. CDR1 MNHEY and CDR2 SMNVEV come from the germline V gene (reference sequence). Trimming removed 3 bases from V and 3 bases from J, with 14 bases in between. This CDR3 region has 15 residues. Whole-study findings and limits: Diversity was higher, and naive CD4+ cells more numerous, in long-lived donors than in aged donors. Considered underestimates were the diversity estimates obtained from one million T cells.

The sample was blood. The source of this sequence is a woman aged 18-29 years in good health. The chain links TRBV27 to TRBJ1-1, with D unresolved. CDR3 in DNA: TGTGCCAGCAGTTTGTGGGGTCTAGAACACACTGAAGCTTTCTTT. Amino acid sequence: CASSLWGLEHTEAFF.